These 25 T cell receptor beta chains were sequenced from one sample in a study of T cell responses to AZD1222 COVID-19 vaccine. Repertoires were generated with immunoSEQ multiplex PCR, while TCRdb's copy carries only in-frame clones and drops some. The table shows 150,000 to 200,000 clones, with 90% to 95% occurring only once. Sample: peripheral blood, taken 28 days after the second dose of the MenACWY control vaccine. The origin of the receptors is an adult who received the MenACWY meningococcal vaccine as a control.

The chain combines TRBV4-1 with TRBJ1-5; the D is unclear. Germline V gene sequence: CDR1 MGHRA, CDR2 YSYEKL. V shed 0 bases and J shed 9 bases, with 12 bases lying between them. CDR3 length equals 14 residues. CDR3 in amino acids: CASSQEVLLRPQHF. CDR3 in DNA: TGCGCCAGCAGCCAAGAGGTCCTCTTAAGGCCCCAGCATTTT.

This clone appeared once. The chain carries TRBV14 and TRBJ1-4, with no clear D. V gave up 1 base and J gave up 7 bases, with 13 bases separating them. This CDR3 has 15 residues. Germline lookup yields CDR1 SGHDN and CDR2 FVKESK. CDR3: CASSQGWLTSEKLFF. The CDR3 DNA reads TGTGCCAGCAGCCAAGGGTGGCTTACGTCTGAAAAACTGTTTTTT.

In its sample, this clone was seen once. The chain uses TRBV19 and TRBJ1-2; D is unresolved. Per the germline V gene, CDR1 is LNHDA and CDR2 is SQIVND (reference sequence). The CDR3 sequence is 11 residues long. The V and J ends lost 7 bases and 4 bases respectively, with 7 bases between them. CDR3 loop: CASKVRYGYTF. CDR3 nucleotide sequence: TGTGCCAGTAAGGTTCGCTATGGCTACACCTTC.

V usage is TRBV7-3 and J usage is TRBJ2-1; TRBD2 is a possible D gene (6 bases). CDR1 is SGHTA and CDR2 is FQGTGA in the germline V gene. The V end was cut by 0 bases, the J end by 3 bases, with 6 bases between. This CDR3 comprises 14 residues. The CDR3 is CASSLTGGYNEQFF. The DNA for the CDR3 is TGTGCCAGCAGCTTAACCGGGGGCTACAATGAGCAGTTCTTC.

The chain couples TRBV9 to TRBJ2-7, with no clear D. Trimming cost V 0 bases and J 0 bases, with 7 bases left between them. The germline CDR1 and CDR2 sequences are SGDLS and YYNGEE. The CDR3 totals 14 residues. CDR3 sequence: CASSVGRVSYEQYF. CDR3 bases: TGTGCCAGCAGCGTAGGCAGAGTCTCCTACGAGCAGTACTTC.

The chain couples TRBV2 to TRBJ1-2; no reliable D call. This CDR3 comprises 14 residues. V shed 4 bases and J shed 8 bases, with 17 bases lying between them. Germline CDR1 SNHLY, CDR2 FYNNEI. CDR3 sequence (DNA): TGTGCCAGCAGTGCGACTGTTACAAGATTGGGCTACACCTTC. Residues: CASSATVTRLGYTF.

The chain recombines TRBV9 with TRBJ2-2; D gene uncertain. The germline V gene encodes CDR1 SGDLS and CDR2 YYNGEE. Trimming pared 1 base from V and 6 bases from J, leaving 7 bases between. The CDR3 has 13 amino acids. The CDR3: CASSVKWPGELFF. The DNA of the CDR3 is TGTGCCAGCAGCGTAAAATGGCCCGGGGAGCTGTTTTTT.

This clone came up a few times. The rearrangement joins TRBV19 to TRBJ2-1, with D possibly TRBD2 on 5 matching bases. V was pared by 8 bases and J by 8 bases, with 16 bases between. Germline V gene sequence: CDR1 LNHDA, CDR2 SQIVND (reference sequence). This CDR3 has 13 amino acids. The CDR3, as DNA: TGTGCCAGTCGGGGTTTAGTAGAATATGAGCAGTTCTTC. Translated: CASRGLVEYEQFF. The full variable domain, rest sourced from reference TRBV19 and TRBJ2-1, is DGGITQSPKYLFRKEGQNVTLSCEQNLNHDAMYWYRQDPGQGLRLIYYSQIVNDFQKGDIAEGYSVSREKKESFPLTVTSAQKNPTAFYLCASRGLVEYEQFFGPGTRLTVL.

The chain uses TRBV9 and TRBJ1-4; the D is unclear. Germline CDR1 reads SGDLS; CDR2 reads YYNGEE. This CDR3 is built from 14 residues. The germline V and J ends were trimmed by 4 bases and 7 bases, with 14 bases remaining between them. CDR3 amino acids: CASSSRLGFEKLFF. The CDR3 DNA sequence: TGTGCCAGCAGCTCACGCCTTGGGTTTGAAAAACTGTTTTTT.

This clone occurred once. The J gene is TRBJ1-5, the V gene TRBV7-2; D gene ambiguous. CDR3 size: 15 residues. Germline values: CDR1 SGHTA, CDR2 FQGNSA. The germline V and J ends were trimmed by 3 bases and 0 bases, with 9 bases remaining between them. This chain's CDR3 is CASSLDRASNQPQHF. CDR3 coding DNA: TGTGCCAGCAGCTTGGACCGGGCTAGCAATCAGCCCCAGCATTTT.

The chain is built from TRBV19 and TRBJ1-2; D is undetermined. The CDR3 loop spans 12 amino acids. The germline V and J ends were trimmed by 4 bases and 7 bases, with 10 bases remaining between them. Germline-derived CDR1 and CDR2 are LNHDA and SQIVND (reference sequence). The CDR3 DNA sequence: TGTGCCAGTAGTAGTGGGGAGGCTGGCTACACCTTC. As protein: CASSSGEAGYTF.

This chain joins TRBV10-2 and TRBJ1-4; 10 bases fit TRBD1. The J segment lost 10 bases and the V segment lost 3 bases, leaving 5 bases of the junction unmatched. Per germline, CDR1 WSHSY and CDR2 SAAADI. The CDR3 is made up of 14 amino acids. CDR3 sequence (DNA): TGCGCCAGCAGTGATCCTGGACAGGGGGGAAAACTGTTTTTT. Its protein is CASSDPGQGGKLFF.

The gene calls are TRBV6-1 and TRBJ2-3, with a possible D match to TRBD1 (5 bases). The CDR3 consists of 13 residues. Trimming removed 3 bases at V and 3 bases at J, with 7 bases between. Germline V gene data show CDR1 as MNHNS and CDR2 as SASEGT. The CDR3 nucleotides are TGTGCCAGCAGTGACAGGGAAACAGATACGCAGTATTTT. It yields the protein CASSDRETDTQYF.

The rearrangement links TRBV19 to TRBJ1-5; no reliable D call. Per germline, CDR1 LNHDA and CDR2 SQIVND (reference sequence). This CDR3 is 15 amino acids long. The germline V and J ends were trimmed by 5 bases and 2 bases, with 13 bases remaining between them. DNA for the CDR3: TGTGCCAGTAGTCCCCGTCGGACCGGCAATCAGCCCCAGCATTTT. Translating gives CASSPRRTGNQPQHF. Based on the CDR3 plus reference TRBV19 and TRBJ1-5, the full variable domain is DGGITQSPKYLFRKEGQNVTLSCEQNLNHDAMYWYRQDPGQGLRLIYYSQIVNDFQKGDIAEGYSVSREKKESFPLTVTSAQKNPTAFYLCASSPRRTGNQPQHFGDGTRLSIL.

The CDR3 sequence: CASSLVSNQPQHF. The DNA for the CDR3 is TGTGCCAGCAGTTTGGTTAGCAATCAGCCCCAGCATTTT. The rearrangement joins TRBV28 to TRBJ1-5; D unclear. The CDR3 is 13 residues long. CDR1 is MDHEN and CDR2 is SYDVKM in the germline V gene. V lost 3 bases and J 0 bases, leaving 3 bases between the germline ends.

This clone was counted a single time. The chain couples TRBV27 to TRBJ2-5; maybe TRBD2 (5 bases). Deletions cut 3 bases from V and 2 bases from J, with 16 bases between. The CDR3 extends over 16 amino acids. The V gene's germline CDR1 is MNHEY and CDR2 SMNVEV (reference sequence). The CDR3 loop is CASSFLSSGGQETQYF. The CDR3 DNA reads as TGTGCCAGCAGTTTTCTCAGCTCCGGAGGACAAGAGACCCAGTACTTC.

The CDR3 is CASSLGLGATIYEQYF. As DNA, the CDR3 is TGTGCCAGCAGCTTAGGATTAGGGGCTACCATCTACGAGCAGTACTTC. The chain carries TRBV11-3 and TRBJ2-7; perhaps TRBD1 as D (5 bases). The CDR3 length is 16 residues. V lost 1 base, J lost 3 bases, and 16 bases lay in between. The V gene's germline CDR1 is SGHNT and CDR2 YENEEA.

The chain employs TRBV5-1 and TRBJ1-2, with TRBD1 matching 7 bases. The germline gives CDR1 SGHRS, CDR2 YFSETQ. V shed 7 bases and J 3 bases; nucleotides not matched to a gene: 12. This CDR3 has 15 amino acids. The CDR3 coding sequence is TGCGCCAGCGGTTCAGACAGGGCCCCCGACTATGGCTACACCTTC. Its protein is CASGSDRAPDYGYTF.

The gene calls are TRBV7-9 and TRBJ1-2; D remains unclear. The V gene lost 5 bases and the J gene lost 0 bases, with 22 bases spanning the gap. This CDR3 contains 18 residues. In germline, CDR1 is SEHNR, CDR2 FQNEAQ (reference sequence). DNA of the CDR3: TGTGCCAGCAGCCCCCCTCAAAAGGCATGGGAAGCTAACTATGGCTACACCTTC. Residues: CASSPPQKAWEANYGYTF.

The genes are TRBV21-1 and TRBJ1-4. TRBV21-1 is listed as a pseudogene. This CDR3 spans 13 amino acids. The CDR3 DNA follows: TGTGCCAGCCCCTCTCCATCCTCCCTAAAACTGTTTTTT. This translates into CASPSPSSLKLFF.

The gene calls are TRBV7-8 and TRBJ1-5; possible D gene TRBD1, 5 bases. Germline V CDR1 and CDR2: SGHVS, FQNEAQ. This CDR3 is built from 15 residues. The V gene lost 3 bases and the J gene lost 1 base, with 10 bases spanning the gap. The CDR3 sequence: CASSLFRDSNQPQHF. The CDR3 nucleotides are TGTGCCAGCAGCTTGTTCCGGGACAGCAATCAGCCCCAGCATTTT.

The chain combines TRBV27 with TRBJ1-2; no firm D call. V was cut by 2 bases and J by 8 bases, with 12 bases left in between. The length of the CDR3 is 13 residues. Germline V CDR1 and CDR2: MNHEY, SMNVEV (reference sequence). DNA of the CDR3: TGTGCCAGCAGTTTAGGGAAGACCTACGGCTACACCTTC. Translated: CASSLGKTYGYTF.

The genes are TRBV19 and TRBJ2-1; D might be TRBD2 (6 bases). The CDR3 sequence is 13 residues long. V lost 4 bases and J lost 10, with 14 bases in between. The germline CDR1 and CDR2 sequences are LNHDA and SQIVND (reference sequence). CDR3 coding DNA: TGTGCCAGTAGTACCCTGGGACTTCGAGAGCAGTTCTTC. Translation: CASSTLGLREQFF.

There are many counts of this clone. This chain links TRBV12-5 with TRBJ1-2, with 7 bases identical to TRBD1. The V and J ends lost 5 bases and 6 bases, in that order; junction bases with no gene match: 9. Germline V gives CDR1 LGHNT, CDR2 FRNRAP. The CDR3 consists of 14 residues. The chain's CDR3 is CASGEQGLRDGYTF. In DNA form, the CDR3 reads TGTGCTAGTGGTGAACAGGGGTTGAGGGATGGCTACACCTTC.

The chain joins TRBV19 to TRBJ1-2; TRBD1 aligns across 9 bases. The V gene's germline CDR1 is LNHDA and CDR2 SQIVND (reference sequence). V shed 7 bases, J shed 3 bases, and the junction held 6 bases outside the gene matches. The CDR3 covers 14 residues. The CDR3: CASNRDREDYGYTF. CDR3 bases: TGTGCCAGTAATAGGGACAGGGAGGACTATGGCTACACCTTC. Drawing the rest from reference TRBV19 and TRBJ1-2, the complete variable domain is DGGITQSPKYLFRKEGQNVTLSCEQNLNHDAMYWYRQDPGQGLRLIYYSQIVNDFQKGDIAEGYSVSREKKESFPLTVTSAQKNPTAFYLCASNRDREDYGYTFGSGTRLTVV.